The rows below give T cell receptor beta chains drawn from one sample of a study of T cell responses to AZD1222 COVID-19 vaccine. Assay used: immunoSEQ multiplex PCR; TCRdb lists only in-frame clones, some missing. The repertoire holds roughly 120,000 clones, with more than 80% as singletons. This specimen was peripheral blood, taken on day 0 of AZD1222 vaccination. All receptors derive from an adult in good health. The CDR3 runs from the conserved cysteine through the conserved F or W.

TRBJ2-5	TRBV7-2	CASSRGGLETQYF
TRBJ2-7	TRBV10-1	CASSRALGPYEQYF
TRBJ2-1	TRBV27	CASGLAGPYNEQFF
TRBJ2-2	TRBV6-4	CASSLQTFTGELFF
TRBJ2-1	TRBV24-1	CATSEARNEQFF
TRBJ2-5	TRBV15	CATSRDLISWETQYF
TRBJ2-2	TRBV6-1	CASSEAGGTTGELFF
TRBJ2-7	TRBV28	CASTGTPDSYEQYF
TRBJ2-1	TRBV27	CASSFGAGGYNEQFF
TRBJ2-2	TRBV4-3	CASSDNTGELFF
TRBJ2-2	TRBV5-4	CASSLARQGNTGELFF
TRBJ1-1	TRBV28	CASSFDYGGNTEAFF
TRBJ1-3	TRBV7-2	CASSLGQGLKRTGNTIYF
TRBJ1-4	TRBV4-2	CASSQTGSNEKLFF
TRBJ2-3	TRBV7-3	CASSLNPGETDTQYF
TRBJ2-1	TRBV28	CASTSVNEQFF
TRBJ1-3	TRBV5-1	CASSLADISSGNTIYF
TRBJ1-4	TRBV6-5	CASSLLREAEKLFF
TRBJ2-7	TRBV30	CAWSPNRDRPYEQYF
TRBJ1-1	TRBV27	CASSPYLGTGNLLKFEAFF
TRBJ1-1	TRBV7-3	CASSSPNTEAFF
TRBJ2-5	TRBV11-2	CASSLGGWGETQYF
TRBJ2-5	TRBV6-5	CASSSPGQGSETQYF
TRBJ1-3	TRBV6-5	CASRPQGRGNTIYF